This T cell receptor (beta chain) was identified in a study of control samples from healthy donors and cancer patients. Assay used: immunoSEQ multiplex PCR; TCRdb lists only in-frame clones, some missing. Of over 100,000 clones listed, 85% to 90% are singletons. The CDR3 has 14 residues. The V and J genes are TRBV21-1 and TRBJ1-1. TRBV21-1 is classified as a pseudogene. The clonotype comes from a woman in her 50s in good health. The sample taken for sequencing was blood. The CDR3 spells CASRGTGVNTEAFF. The CDR3 nucleotides are TGTGCCAGCAGAGGGACTGGGGTGAACACTGAAGCTTTCTTT.